This passage covers 3 T cell receptor beta chains from one sample sequenced in a study of T cell responses to AZD1222 COVID-19 vaccine. Only in-frame clones appear in the TCRdb table, and some are missing; sequencing was by immunoSEQ multiplex PCR. The repertoire holds roughly 120,000 clones, with approximately 89% as singletons. The sequencing here drew on peripheral blood, taken 28 days after the second AZD1222 dose. These receptors all stem from an adult who received the AZD1222 COVID-19 vaccine.

The chain carries TRBV5-1 and TRBJ2-7; the D call may be TRBD1 or TRBD2 (6 bases each). Germline assignment: CDR1 SGHRS and CDR2 YFSETQ. The length of the CDR3 is 15 residues. V was shortened by 2 bases and J by 3 bases, with 15 bases between the two germline ends. As DNA, the CDR3 is TGCGCCAGCAGCTTTGGTCAAGGGGGAGGCTACGAGCAGTACTTC. It encodes CASSFGQGGGYEQYF.

The chain has TRBV5-1 and TRBJ1-6, with 7 bases fitting TRBD1. Germline CDR1 reads SGHRS; CDR2 reads YFSETQ. J gave up 8 bases and V 3 bases, and 5 bases lay outside the gene matches. The CDR3 consists of 14 residues. CDR3 in DNA: TGCGCCAGCAGCTCCGGGACAGCTTATTCACCCCTCCACTTT. This codes for CASSSGTAYSPLHF.

V and J are TRBV9 and TRBJ1-1; no reliable D call. Looked up from germline, CDR1 is SGDLS and CDR2 is YYNGEE. The germline V and J ends were trimmed by 0 bases and 1 base, with 16 bases remaining between them. CDR3 size: 17 residues. The CDR3 region is CASSVEPDAYGNTEAFF. The CDR3 coding sequence is TGTGCCAGCAGCGTAGAACCGGACGCCTATGGGAACACTGAAGCTTTCTTT.